These 13 T cell receptor beta chains were sequenced from one sample in a study of cytomegalovirus exposure and HLA in healthy donors. The PCR had 60 Vbeta and 13 Jbeta primers. Method: immunoSEQ multiplex PCR; TCRdb's copy keeps in-frame clones and lacks some. The repertoire includes more than 200,000 clones, 75% to 80% of them detected once, and approximately 2% sits in the top ten. The sample comprised PBMCs. The receptor set was obtained from a male donor in good health and CMV-seronegative.

V is TRBV19 and J is TRBJ2-7, with D maybe TRBD1 (6 bases). Germline values: CDR1 LNHDA, CDR2 SQIVND (reference sequence). V dropped 4 bases and J dropped 0 bases, with 13 bases sitting between them. The CDR3 totals 15 residues. The CDR3 DNA reads as TGTGCCAGTAGTACTCGGACAGCACTCTCCTACGAGCAGTACTTC. It yields the protein CASSTRTALSYEQYF.

This rearrangement joins TRBV9 to TRBJ2-5; no definite D call. The V and J ends lost 0 bases and 5 bases respectively, with 8 bases between them. The germline gives CDR1 SGDLS, CDR2 YYNGEE. This CDR3 comprises 13 residues. CDR3 residues: CASSVGGFETQYF. CDR3 nucleotides: TGTGCCAGCAGCGTAGGAGGTTTCGAGACCCAGTACTTC.

The rearrangement uses TRBV7-2 and TRBJ2-7; D possibly corresponds to TRBD2 (6 bases). Per the germline V gene, CDR1 is SGHTA and CDR2 is FQGNSA. The CDR3 spans 12 residues. The V and J ends lost 3 bases and 3 bases respectively, with 6 bases between them. DNA of the CDR3: TGTGCCAGCAGCTTGACTAGCTACGAGCAGTACTTC. This translates into CASSLTSYEQYF.

The chain joins TRBV7-9 to TRBJ1-1; 8 positions match TRBD1. Trimming at V came to 4 bases and at J to 0 bases, leaving 7 bases not matched to a gene. Germline V gene sequence: CDR1 SEHNR, CDR2 FQNEAQ (reference sequence). CDR3 length: 16 amino acids. CDR3 protein: CASSSDRVTLNTEAFF. The CDR3 DNA reads TGTGCCAGCAGCTCGGACAGGGTTACACTGAACACTGAAGCTTTCTTT.

Comment on this clone: Other nucleotide sequences in the sample specify the same CDR3. J is TRBJ2-3 and V is TRBV5-6; TRBD2 might be the D (5 bases). Germline V gene data show CDR1 as SGHDT and CDR2 as YYEEEE. V was pared by 0 bases and J by 1 base, with 6 bases between. The CDR3 is 14 amino acids. CDR3 DNA: TGTGCCAGCAGCTTGGCCGGGGGCACAGATACGCAGTATTTT. As protein: CASSLAGGTDTQYF.

V usage is TRBV12-2 and J usage is TRBJ1-2; the D call of TRBD1 is as the table states it, not checked on the DNA. TRBV12-2 is recorded as a pseudogene. The CDR3 is made up of 16 amino acids. This chain's CDR3 is CASRPGRDRDPYGYTF. The CDR3 DNA sequence: TGTGCAAGTCGCCCCGGGCGGGACAGGGATCCCTATGGCTACACCTTC.

This clone was recorded only once. The germline gene is not matched at one end of the junction; a read error may be the cause. V and J are TRBV6-1 and TRBJ1-4; the D gene is possibly TRBD1 (5 bases). The CDR3 totals 14 residues. Germline CDR1 reads MNHNS; CDR2 reads SASEGT. The CDR3 DNA follows: TGTGCCAGCAGCGAAGCCTTGGGGGGGGTCAAACTGTTTTTT. Protein: CASSEALGGVKLFF.

This clone was detected once. The J gene is TRBJ1-2, the V gene TRBV20-1; 7 bases line up with TRBD1. The V and J ends lost 6 bases and 7 bases, in that order; junction bases with no gene match: 5. CDR1 DFQATT and CDR2 SNEGSKA come from the germline V gene (reference sequence). The CDR3 length is 11 residues. The CDR3 reads CSAETGIGYTF. DNA for the CDR3: TGCAGTGCGGAGACAGGGATTGGCTACACCTTC.

This clone was found a few times. The chain links TRBV29-1 to TRBJ2-7; TRBD1 is a possible D gene (6 bases). The CDR3 is 13 amino acids. V shed 3 bases and J shed 2 bases, with 11 bases lying between them. Germline loops: CDR1 SQVTM, CDR2 ANQGSEA. CDR3 nucleotide sequence: TGCAGCGTTGAGGCAGGGGCCCCCTACGAGCAGTACTTC. This sequence encodes CSVEAGAPYEQYF.

The genes are TRBV19 and TRBJ2-5, with D possibly being TRBD2 (6 bases). V was trimmed by 10 bases and J by 2 bases, leaving 20 bases between them. The CDR3 runs 15 residues. Germline V gene data show CDR1 as LNHDA and CDR2 as SQIVND (reference sequence). Here the CDR3 reads CAITPGGIPQETQYF. CDR3 DNA: TGTGCCATAACCCCGGGCGGGATACCTCAAGAGACCCAGTACTTC.

The rearrangement links TRBV10-3 to TRBJ2-7; the D gene is possibly TRBD2 (6 bases). The CDR3 loop spans 15 amino acids. Germline assignment: CDR1 ENHRY and CDR2 SYGVKD. V was cut by 1 base and J by 2 bases, with 12 bases left in between. This chain's CDR3 is CAISELVGGPYEQYF. The CDR3 bases are TGTGCCATCAGTGAGTTGGTGGGGGGTCCCTACGAGCAGTACTTC.

The V gene is TRBV9, the J gene TRBJ1-1; perhaps TRBD1 as D (5 bases). The CDR3 spans 14 residues. Germline CDR1 SGDLS, CDR2 YYNGEE. Trimming pared 2 bases from V and 4 bases from J, leaving 12 bases between. Written as DNA, the CDR3 is TGTGCCAGCAGCGTGGGGGAGGGAGGCACTGAAGCTTTCTTT. Protein sequence: CASSVGEGGTEAFF.

J is TRBJ2-1 and V is TRBV11-2, with 7 bases lining up with TRBD2. There are 15 residues in the CDR3. V dropped 1 base and J dropped 3; count of bases not matched to a gene: 3. Germline V gives CDR1 SGHAT, CDR2 FQNNGV. CDR3 in amino acids: CASSLALADYNEQFF. In DNA, the CDR3 is TGTGCCAGCAGCTTAGCGCTAGCGGACTACAATGAGCAGTTCTTC.